Presented here are 19 T cell receptor beta chains from one specimen sequenced in a study of control samples from healthy donors and cancer patients. Clones were sequenced by immunoSEQ multiplex PCR, and TCRdb holds only the in-frame ones, with some missing. The repertoire holds over 150,000 clones, 75% to 95% seen once, with roughly 2.1% in the top ten. The sample consisted of blood. Receptor source: a woman aged 35 to 49 in good health.

V is TRBV27 and J is TRBJ2-3; D uncertain. CDR3 size: 15 residues. The V end was cut by 4 bases, the J end by 1 base, with 12 bases between. Germline V gives CDR1 MNHEY, CDR2 SMNVEV (reference sequence). CDR3 DNA sequence: TGTGCCAGCAGTTATCGAAACGAACGCACAGATACGCAGTATTTT. This gives the protein CASSYRNERTDTQYF.

CDR3 coding DNA: TGTGCCAGCATGTTCAAACAGGGGCAGGGAGCTTTCTTT. This encodes CASMFKQGQGAFF. This chain joins TRBV12-3 or TRBV12-4 and TRBJ1-1, with 7 nucleotides matching TRBD1. The CDR3 runs 13 residues. V shed 7 bases and J 10 bases; nucleotides not matched to a gene: 12.

The chain carries TRBV19 and TRBJ1-5; D remains unclear. V lost 5 bases to trimming and J lost 0 bases, with 8 bases between them. This CDR3 is built from 14 residues. Germline-derived CDR1 and CDR2 are LNHDA and SQIVND (reference sequence). The CDR3 sequence: CASSVRDSNQPQHF. In DNA, the CDR3 is TGTGCCAGTAGTGTTCGAGATAGCAATCAGCCCCAGCATTTT. Full variable domain (missing parts from reference TRBV19 and TRBJ1-5): DGGITQSPKYLFRKEGQNVTLSCEQNLNHDAMYWYRQDPGQGLRLIYYSQIVNDFQKGDIAEGYSVSREKKESFPLTVTSAQKNPTAFYLCASSVRDSNQPQHFGDGTRLSIL.

The chain is built from TRBV6-5 and TRBJ1-2, with D perhaps TRBD1 (5 bases). Trimming stripped 6 bases from V and 5 bases from J, with 13 bases between. The CDR3 is 13 amino acids. Germline-derived CDR1 and CDR2 are MNHEY and SVGAGI. CDR3 bases: TGTGCCAGCAGCGAGGGGAGAACTTATGGCTACACCTTC. It specifies CASSEGRTYGYTF.

The rearrangement links TRBV5-1 to TRBJ2-7; a possible D gene is TRBD1 (5 bases). Germline loops: CDR1 SGHRS, CDR2 YFSETQ. Trimming shortened V by 4 bases and J by 4 bases, and 15 bases separated the two germline ends. CDR3 length: 14 amino acids. The chain's CDR3 is CASSDLGRVYEQYF. The CDR3 DNA follows: TGCGCCAGCAGCGATCTGGGCAGGGTTTACGAGCAGTACTTC.

The V call is TRBV6-6, the J call TRBJ1-5; TRBD1 matches 7 bases. The CDR3 covers 14 residues. Per the germline V gene, CDR1 is MNHNY and CDR2 is SVGAGI (reference sequence). V shed 6 bases and J 5 bases; nucleotides not matched to a gene: 7. In DNA, the CDR3 is TGTGCCAGCAGCTCCGACAGGGCCGATCAGCCCCAGCATTTT. Protein product: CASSSDRADQPQHF.

The gene calls are TRBV7-8 and TRBJ2-3, with 11 bases matching TRBD2. J lost 2 bases, V lost 1 base, and 5 bases had no gene match. CDR1 SGHVS and CDR2 FQNEAQ come from the germline V gene. There are 17 residues in the CDR3. CDR3 in amino acids: CASSLGGTSGYTDTQYF. CDR3 DNA: TGTGCCAGCAGCTTAGGGGGGACTAGCGGCTACACAGATACGCAGTATTTT. Variable domain in full (rest from reference TRBV7-8 and TRBJ2-3): GAGVSQSPRYKVAKRGQDVALRCDPISGHVSLFWYQQALGQGPEFLTYFQNEAQLDKSGLPSDRFFAERPEGSVSTLKIQRTQQEDSAVYLCASSLGGTSGYTDTQYFGPGTRLTVL.

The J gene is TRBJ1-5, the V gene TRBV19; tentatively, D is TRBD1 (6 bases). This CDR3 region has 15 residues. Deletions cut 5 bases from V and 4 bases from J, with 15 bases between. Looked up from germline, CDR1 is LNHDA and CDR2 is SQIVND (reference sequence). The CDR3 DNA reads as TGTGCCAGTAGTTGGGGCGGCAGGGGAAATCAGCCCCAGCATTTT. Its translation is CASSWGGRGNQPQHF.

This chain connects TRBV14 to TRBJ2-1; 8 nucleotides match TRBD1. The CDR3 is 15 residues long. CDR1 is SGHDN and CDR2 is FVKESK in the germline V gene. V lost 0 bases, J lost 4 bases, and 2 bases stayed unmatched. The CDR3 region has the DNA TGTGCCAGCAGCCAAGACAGGGGGCCGTACAATGAGCAGTTCTTC. It is translated as CASSQDRGPYNEQFF. Drawing the rest from reference TRBV14 and TRBJ2-1, the complete variable domain is EAGVTQFPSHSVIEKGQTVTLRCDPISGHDNLYWYRRVMGKEIKFLLHFVKESKQDESGMPNNRFLAERTGGTYSTLKVQPAELEDSGVYFCASSQDRGPYNEQFFGPGTRLTVL.

This clone was counted a single time. CDR3 nucleotides: TGTGCCAGCAGCCAGCGGGGGGTAAGCACAGATACGCAGTATTTT. It specifies CASSQRGVSTDTQYF. The chain joins TRBV3-1 (or the pseudogene TRBV3-2) to TRBJ2-3, with 8 bases lining up with TRBD2. Trimming at V came to 3 bases and at J to 0 bases, leaving 2 bases not matched to a gene. Per the germline V gene, CDR1 is LGHDT and CDR2 is YNNKEL (reference sequence). There are 15 residues in the CDR3.

This clone was observed once. This chain connects TRBV4-1 to TRBJ1-3; D is uncertain. There are 15 residues in the CDR3. The V gene's germline CDR1 is MGHRA and CDR2 YSYEKL. The V and J ends lost 0 bases and 0 bases respectively, with 6 bases between them. The CDR3 is CASSQEGYSGNTIYF. DNA of the CDR3: TGCGCCAGCAGCCAAGAGGGTTACTCTGGAAACACCATATATTTT.

This rearrangement joins TRBV5-1 to TRBJ1-1; possible D gene TRBD1, 6 bases. CDR3 length: 14 residues. Trimming pared 3 bases from V and 1 base from J, leaving 10 bases between. Germline CDR1 is SGHRS and CDR2 is YFSETQ. The CDR3 bases are TGCGCCAGCAGCTCCGGGGGACAGAACACTGAAGCTTTCTTT. Its protein product is CASSSGGQNTEAFF.

The J gene is TRBJ2-1, the V gene TRBV6-5; 9 bases line up with TRBD2. V lost 4 bases and J lost 2; bases outside the gene matches: 3. The CDR3 is 15 amino acids. CDR1 is MNHEY and CDR2 is SVGAGI in the germline V gene. The CDR3 region is CASSSGTSPYNEQFF. CDR3 coding DNA: TGTGCCAGCAGTTCCGGGACTAGCCCCTACAATGAGCAGTTCTTC.

The chain has TRBV3-1 (or the pseudogene TRBV3-2) and TRBJ2-7; 10 bases are a match to TRBD2. This CDR3 comprises 14 residues. Germline V gene sequence: CDR1 LGHDT, CDR2 YNNKEL (reference sequence). V lost 2 bases to trimming and J lost 5 bases; unmatched junction nucleotides: 3. The CDR3 region has the DNA TGTGCCAGCAGCCAAAGTACTAGCGGGAACGAGCAGTACTTC. Translation gives CASSQSTSGNEQYF.

The chain links TRBV5-1 to TRBJ1-1; the match to TRBD1 covers 7 bases. This CDR3 has 15 residues. V dropped 4 bases and J dropped 0; count of bases not matched to a gene: 6. Germline V lookup: CDR1 SGHRS, CDR2 YFSETQ. The CDR3 DNA is TGCGCCAGCAGCACAGGGACAGCACTGAACACTGAAGCTTTCTTT. It specifies CASSTGTALNTEAFF.

This clone has just a few counts. The rearrangement joins TRBV19 to TRBJ1-1; D is unclear. V lost 6 bases and J lost 1, with 12 bases in between. Looked up from germline, CDR1 is LNHDA and CDR2 is SQIVND (reference sequence). The CDR3 is 14 residues long. The CDR3 DNA reads TGTGCCAGTAGGGCTAGGGTCACGAACACTGAAGCTTTCTTT. It encodes CASRARVTNTEAFF.

This sequence joins TRBV2 and TRBJ2-5; D may be TRBD1 or TRBD2 (5 bases each). CDR1 is SNHLY, CDR2 FYNNEI, per germline. The CDR3 is 15 residues long. Trimming stripped 3 bases from V and 6 bases from J, with 17 bases between. In DNA form, the CDR3 reads TGTGCCAGCAGTGACGAAGGGGCTAGCAGGAAGACCCAGTACTTC. Translating gives CASSDEGASRKTQYF.

There are a few counts of this clone. The rearrangement uses TRBV5-1 and TRBJ2-7, with D perhaps matching TRBD1 or TRBD2 (6 bases each). The length of the CDR3 is 14 residues. CDR1 SGHRS and CDR2 YFSETQ come from the germline V gene. Deletions cut 0 bases from V and 7 bases from J, with 14 bases between. CDR3 DNA sequence: TGCGCCAGCAGCTTGGGGCCTCAGGGGAGGGAGCAGTACTTC. This gives the protein CASSLGPQGREQYF.

This chain joins TRBV25-1 and TRBJ2-1; D is unclear. This CDR3 comprises 11 residues. Germline CDR1 reads MGHDK; CDR2 reads SYGVNS. V dropped 1 base and J dropped 6 bases, with 1 base sitting between them. The CDR3 DNA sequence: TGTGCCAGCAGTGAATTCAATGAGCAGTTCTTC. Amino acids: CASSEFNEQFF.